Following are 19 T cell receptor beta chains from one sample sequenced in a study of blood T cells in healthy people across ages. Primers used in a second PCR of roughly 6 to 11 cycles were a sample-barcoded 5' primer and a J-beta primer mix. MiXCR, run by TCRdb on the 5' RACE reads, gives a single entry per CDR3 protein. The sample includes 1.5 million to 2 million distinct CDR3 sequences, roughly 32% of them seen just once. The sample consisted of blood. These receptor sequences come from a woman aged 25 to 39 in good health.

Details on this clonotype: A read error may account for a junction end that differs from germline. V gene TRBV4-1 combines with J gene TRBJ2-3; weak D call: TRBD2 (6 bases). This CDR3 has 15 amino acids. CDR1 and CDR2 from the germline V gene are MGHRA and YSYEKL. The CDR3 reads CASSQVTSSADTRYF. DNA of the CDR3: TGCGCCAGCAGCCAAGTGACTAGTTCCGCAGATACGCGGTATTTT.

About this clonotype: This may be a read error: a much more frequent sequence differs by one nucleotide. The rearrangement joins TRBV5-1 to TRBJ2-5; 12 bases agree with TRBD1. Judging by the DNA end, TRBJ2-1 fits better; the J call may be wrong. The CDR3 contains 15 residues. The germline CDR1 and CDR2 sequences are SGHRS and YFSETQ. CDR3 bases: TGCGCCAGCAGCTCCGGGACAGGGGGCCAAGAGACCCAGTTCTTC. Protein: CASSSGTGGQETQFF.

In its sample, this clonotype was seen a few times. V usage is TRBV7-2 and J usage is TRBJ1-1; no definite D call. There are 14 residues in the CDR3. Germline values: CDR1 SGHTA, CDR2 FQGNSA. The germline V and J ends were trimmed by 4 bases and 8 bases, with 17 bases remaining between them. CDR3 sequence: CASSWGGRTSEAFF. The CDR3 DNA follows: TGTGCCAGCAGCTGGGGTGGCCGGACGTCCGAAGCTTTCTTT.

This clonotype was counted a few times. This chain links TRBV28 with TRBJ1-5, with 8 bases fitting TRBD1. The germline V gene encodes CDR1 MDHEN and CDR2 SYDVKM. This CDR3 spans 16 amino acids. J gave up 5 bases and V 6 bases, and 12 bases lay outside the gene matches. The CDR3 spells CASSRTGIDYDQPQHF. The CDR3 DNA follows: TGTGCCAGCAGCAGGACAGGGATTGACTATGATCAGCCCCAGCATTTT.

Regarding this clonotype: A read error may account for a junction end that differs from germline. The genes are TRBV6-6 and TRBJ1-6; 11 bases fit TRBD1. The CDR3 consists of 14 residues. Germline values: CDR1 MNHNY, CDR2 SVGAGI (reference sequence). The CDR3 region has the DNA TGTACCAGCAGCCTCCGGGACAGGGGGGTACCCCTCCACTTT. This sequence encodes CTSSLRDRGVPLHF.

The rearrangement joins TRBV9 to TRBJ2-1; 8 nucleotides align to TRBD2. Germline assignment: CDR1 SGDLS and CDR2 YYNGEE. The CDR3 has 16 residues. Unmatched junction bases numbered 9, after V lost 0 bases and J lost 7 bases. CDR3 loop: CASSVERGPFGNEQFF. The CDR3 DNA sequence: TGTGCCAGCAGCGTAGAGCGGGGGCCCTTTGGGAATGAGCAGTTCTTC.

V gene TRBV7-9 combines with J gene TRBJ2-1; unclear D gene. V lost 6 bases and J lost 0, with 9 bases in between. The CDR3 has 14 residues. CDR1 and CDR2 from the germline V gene are SEHNR and FQNEAQ (reference sequence). The CDR3 spells CASRQFTSYNEQFF. CDR3 in DNA: TGTGCCAGCAGACAATTTACCTCCTACAATGAGCAGTTCTTC.

V is TRBV20-1 and J is TRBJ1-5, with D possibly TRBD1 on 6 matching bases. The germline V gene has CDR1 DFQATT and CDR2 SNEGSKA (reference sequence). The V and J ends lost 0 bases and 5 bases respectively, with 11 bases between them. The CDR3 extends over 14 amino acids. CDR3 residues: CSARDGGPHQPQHF. For the CDR3, the DNA is TGCAGTGCTAGAGACGGGGGGCCCCATCAGCCCCAGCATTTT.

Comments on this clonotype: This may be a read error: a much more frequent sequence differs by one nucleotide. J is TRBJ2-1 and V is TRBV10-3, with D perhaps TRBD1 (5 bases). The CDR3 runs to 11 residues. The germline V gene has CDR1 ENHRY and CDR2 SYGVKD. Trimming took off 6 bases at V and 10 bases at J, with 10 bases between the two ends. CDR3 sequence: CAIRAGNEQFF. In DNA form, the CDR3 reads TGTGCCATCAGAGCAGGGAACGAGCAGTTCTTC.

This clonotype has only a few counts. The chain employs TRBV12-3 or TRBV12-4 and TRBJ2-4; maybe TRBD2 (6 bases). The CDR3 spans 17 residues. The germline V and J ends were trimmed by 7 bases and 0 bases, with 19 bases remaining between them. CDR3 in DNA: TGTGCCAGCAAGAGGAGGGTGACAACGTTAGCCAAAAACATTCAGTACTTC. This translates into CASKRRVTTLAKNIQYF.

This clonotype turned up a few times. The chain uses TRBV20-1 and TRBJ2-1, with D perhaps matching TRBD2 (5 bases). Deletions cut 5 bases from V and 3 bases from J, with 14 bases between. The CDR3 consists of 14 residues. CDR1 and CDR2 from the germline V gene are DFQATT and SNEGSKA (reference sequence). The CDR3 spells CSASSGAVYNEQFF. CDR3 in DNA: TGCAGTGCTTCAAGCGGAGCAGTCTACAATGAGCAGTTCTTC.

This clonotype came up a few times. The rearrangement links TRBV7-9 to TRBJ1-2; possible D gene TRBD1, 5 bases. Germline CDR1 SEHNR, CDR2 FQNEAQ (reference sequence). Trimming left V 7 bases short and J 1 base short, with 28 bases between. The CDR3 is made up of 19 amino acids. The CDR3: CASTRPAADSRYINYGYTF. The CDR3 bases are TGTGCCAGCACCCGACCCGCAGCAGACAGCCGCTATATTAACTATGGCTACACCTTC.

V and J are TRBV20-1 and TRBJ2-5; D perhaps matches TRBD2 (7 bases). The closer fit of TRBJ2-7 to the DNA end suggests the J call may be wrong. Germline-derived CDR1 and CDR2 are DFQATT and SNEGSKA (reference sequence). CDR3 length: 11 residues. CDR3 loop: CRARGGAEQYF. CDR3 in DNA: TGCAGGGCCCGAGGGGGGGCCGAGCAGTACTTC.

V gene TRBV29-1 combines with J gene TRBJ1-1; TRBD1 might be the D (5 bases). V was pared by 6 bases and J by 1 base, with 15 bases between. Germline V gene data show CDR1 as SQVTM and CDR2 as ANQGSEA. CDR3 length: 14 residues. The CDR3: CSVAGRLKNTEAFF. The DNA of the CDR3 is TGCAGCGTAGCAGGGCGGCTAAAGAACACTGAAGCTTTCTTT.

This clonotype turned up a few times. The V gene is TRBV27, the J gene TRBJ2-7, with a weak D call TRBD2 (6 bases). This CDR3 has 14 residues. Looked up from germline, CDR1 is MNHEY and CDR2 is SMNVEV (reference sequence). V gave up 6 bases and J gave up 0 bases, with 12 bases separating them. The DNA of the CDR3 is TGTGCCAGCAGATGGGACTCAAGCTCCTACGAGCAGTACTTC. Its translation: CASRWDSSSYEQYF.

A word on this clonotype: A much larger clone differs by one base, so this may be a read error. V and J are TRBV20-1 and TRBJ2-7; D is undetermined. CDR1 and CDR2 (germline): DFQATT, SNEGSKA (reference sequence). This CDR3 is built from 13 residues. V lost 0 bases, J lost 5 bases, and 11 bases lay in between. This CDR3 is CSARESPEDEQYF. The DNA for the CDR3 is TGCAGTGCTAGAGAGAGTCCAGAGGACGAGCAGTACTTC.

This clonotype was counted between two and nine times. V and J are TRBV7-3 and TRBJ2-2, with D possibly TRBD1 on 6 matching bases. The CDR3 loop spans 15 amino acids. CDR1 is SGHTA and CDR2 is FQGTGA in the germline V gene. V was trimmed by 4 bases and J by 6 bases, leaving 15 bases between them. This CDR3 is CASSSQGSAAGELFF. Written as DNA, the CDR3 is TGTGCCAGCAGCTCGCAGGGGAGTGCAGCCGGGGAGCTGTTTTTT.

The chain links TRBV20-1 to TRBJ2-1, with TRBD2 identical over 7 bases. Germline V gives CDR1 DFQATT, CDR2 SNEGSKA (reference sequence). The CDR3 sequence is 15 residues long. The junction had 9 bases not matched to a gene; V was cut back by 5 bases and J by 2 bases. CDR3 loop: CSAQTSGIAYNEQFF. CDR3 DNA: TGCAGTGCTCAGACGAGCGGGATCGCCTACAATGAGCAGTTCTTC.

This clonotype was counted between two and nine times. The genes are TRBV20-1 and TRBJ1-1, with 8 bases fitting TRBD1. This CDR3 is 14 amino acids long. The V gene end was trimmed by 6 bases and the J gene end by 5 bases; junction bases not matched to a gene: 11. Looked up from germline, CDR1 is DFQATT and CDR2 is SNEGSKA (reference sequence). The CDR3 sequence: CSALQGARVTEAFF. CDR3 nucleotide sequence: TGCAGTGCCCTCCAGGGGGCGCGAGTGACTGAAGCTTTCTTT.